These 14 T cell receptor beta chains came from one sample sequenced in a study of cytomegalovirus exposure and HLA in healthy donors. The PCR used 60 Vbeta and 13 Jbeta primers. Method: immunoSEQ multiplex PCR; TCRdb's copy keeps in-frame clones and lacks some. The sample records roughly 140,000 clones, about 76% being singletons. The sample was PBMCs. The origin of the receptors is a man between 18 and 29 years old in good health and CMV-seronegative.

The chain carries TRBV7-9 and TRBJ2-1, with 13 bases aligning to TRBD2. The CDR3 has 16 amino acids. From germline, CDR1 is SEHNR and CDR2 FQNEAQ (reference sequence). The trim removed 5 bases at V and 2 bases at J, leaving 3 bases unmatched. Written as DNA, the CDR3 is TGTGCCAGCAGCAATGGACTAGCGGGAGCCTACAATGAGCAGTTCTTC. Translated: CASSNGLAGAYNEQFF.

This clone was picked up one time. The V and J genes are TRBV27 and TRBJ2-7; 8 nucleotides align to TRBD1. CDR1 is MNHEY and CDR2 is SMNVEV in the germline V gene (reference sequence). J gave up 2 bases and V 6 bases, and 6 bases lay outside the gene matches. The CDR3 is 14 amino acids. CDR3 sequence (DNA): TGTGCCAGCAGAAAACAGGGGGTCCCCTACGAGCAGTACTTC. Translated, it gives CASRKQGVPYEQYF.

This chain connects TRBV11-3 to TRBJ2-1; 8 bases align to TRBD2. Trimming at V came to 1 base and at J to 6 bases, leaving 5 bases not matched to a gene. This CDR3 has 15 amino acids. Germline V lookup: CDR1 SGHNT, CDR2 YENEEA. The CDR3 DNA reads TGTGCCAGCAGCTTAGGGCGGGGGGAGGTCAATGAGCAGTTCTTC. Residues: CASSLGRGEVNEQFF.

This sequence joins TRBV7-8 and TRBJ2-3, with D uncertain. The CDR3 has 14 amino acids. Germline loops: CDR1 SGHVS, CDR2 FQNEAQ. Between the trimmed V and J ends, which lost 2 bases and 0 bases, there was a span of 6 bases. This CDR3 is CASSLQASTDTQYF. The CDR3 coding sequence is TGTGCCAGCAGCTTACAGGCGAGCACAGATACGCAGTATTTT. Full variable domain (rest looked up from reference TRBV7-8 and TRBJ2-3): GAGVSQSPRYKVAKRGQDVALRCDPISGHVSLFWYQQALGQGPEFLTYFQNEAQLDKSGLPSDRFFAERPEGSVSTLKIQRTQQEDSAVYLCASSLQASTDTQYFGPGTRLTVL.

This chain uses TRBV6-5 with TRBJ2-3; TRBD2 matches 10 bases. V dropped 2 bases and J dropped 2; count of bases not matched to a gene: 4. Germline V gene lookup returns CDR1 MNHEY and CDR2 SVGAGI. CDR3 length equals 16 residues. The CDR3 sequence is CASSYTSGELTDTQYF. DNA for the CDR3: TGTGCCAGCAGTTACACTAGCGGGGAGCTCACAGATACGCAGTATTTT.

This clone was seen a few times. The rearrangement links TRBV5-8 to TRBJ2-1; D may be TRBD1 (5 bases). The CDR3 runs 14 residues. Per germline, CDR1 SGHTS and CDR2 YDEGEE. V was cut by 0 bases and J by 5 bases, with 9 bases left in between. The CDR3 region has the DNA TGTGCCAGCAGCTTGGGGGGCAGGGACAATGAGCAGTTCTTC. Protein sequence: CASSLGGRDNEQFF.

The V and J genes are TRBV7-9 and TRBJ1-5; D is ambiguous. Germline V CDR1 and CDR2: SEHNR, FQNEAQ (reference sequence). The V and J ends lost 1 base and 12 bases respectively, with 16 bases between them. The CDR3 runs to 14 residues. The CDR3 DNA is TGTGCCAGCAGCTTAGATCCCCTCCCGGAGCGCCAGCATTTT. It is translated as CASSLDPLPERQHF. The entire variable domain, with the rest obtained from reference TRBV7-9 and TRBJ1-5, is as follows: DTGVSQNPRHKITKRGQNVTFRCDPISEHNRLYWYRQTLGQGPEFLTYFQNEAQLEKSRLLSDRFSAERPKGSFSTLEIQRTEQGDSAMYLCASSLDPLPERQHFGDGTRLSIL.

This rearrangement joins TRBV6-1 to TRBJ1-1; 10 nucleotides agree with TRBD1. This CDR3 comprises 15 residues. V lost 4 bases and J lost 6; bases outside the gene matches: 8. Germline V lookup: CDR1 MNHNS, CDR2 SASEGT. DNA for the CDR3: TGTGCCAGCAGTGCGGTGAGGACAGGGGGTCCTGAAGCTTTCTTT. The encoded protein is CASSAVRTGGPEAFF.

This clone was counted a single time. The J gene is TRBJ2-7, the V gene TRBV5-1; 8 positions agree with TRBD1. Trimming cost V 4 bases and J 3 bases; bases outside gene matches: 9. The CDR3 is 15 residues long. Germline V gene sequence: CDR1 SGHRS, CDR2 YFSETQ. CDR3 protein: CASSAGQETYYEQYF. CDR3 DNA sequence: TGCGCCAGCAGCGCGGGACAGGAAACCTACTACGAGCAGTACTTC.

The chain recombines TRBV28 with TRBJ2-2, with 7 bases lining up with TRBD1. This CDR3 contains 15 residues. Germline V gene data show CDR1 as MDHEN and CDR2 as SYDVKM. Trimming at V came to 1 base and at J to 3 bases, leaving 2 bases not matched to a gene. CDR3 loop: CASSLFRGYTGELFF. DNA of the CDR3: TGTGCCAGCAGTTTATTCAGGGGGTACACCGGGGAGCTGTTTTTT.

This rearrangement joins TRBV14 to TRBJ2-3, with TRBD2 identical over 8 bases. Germline-derived CDR1 and CDR2 are SGHDN and FVKESK. The CDR3 runs 16 residues. The ends lost 0 bases at V and 4 bases at J; junction bases unmatched: 6. CDR3 DNA sequence: TGTGCCAGCAGCCAAGATTGGGGACTAGTCCCAGATACGCAGTATTTT. Translation: CASSQDWGLVPDTQYF.

The chain carries TRBV10-2 and TRBJ1-2, with D possibly being TRBD1 (5 bases). V shed 5 bases and J shed 6 bases, with 10 bases lying between them. Germline loops: CDR1 WSHSY, CDR2 SAAADI. The CDR3 is made up of 12 amino acids. The CDR3 loop is CASSLTRDGYTF. DNA of the CDR3: TGCGCCAGCAGTCTTACCAGGGATGGCTACACCTTC.

This clone was found once. This sequence joins TRBV25-1 and TRBJ1-6; 9 nucleotides agree with TRBD1. Germline CDR1 reads MGHDK; CDR2 reads SYGVNS. After removal of 6 bases from V and 10 bases from J, the junction contained 7 bases not matched to a gene. This CDR3 spans 14 amino acids. The CDR3 DNA reads TGTGCCAGCAGCCTCCAGGGACAGGGCTCACCCCTCCACTTT. Translating gives CASSLQGQGSPLHF.

The genes are TRBV9 and TRBJ1-1; the match to TRBD1 covers 7 bases. From germline, CDR1 is SGDLS and CDR2 YYNGEE. The ends lost 4 bases at V and 4 bases at J; junction bases unmatched: 16. CDR3 length: 17 amino acids. The CDR3: CASSPRREGAIGTEAFF. The CDR3 DNA follows: TGTGCCAGCAGCCCCCGAAGAGAGGGGGCTATCGGCACTGAAGCTTTCTTT.